The clone carrying this T cell receptor beta chain came up many times. The data were taken from a study of Graves' ophthalmopathy and Graves' hyperthyroidism. About the study: Being free of ophthalmopathy for 18 months of follow-up defined stable hyperthyroidism.

The authors amplified TCR beta CDR3 regions from RNA transcripts. HTBI-primed first-round RT-PCR preceded second-round multiplex PCR. TCRdb reprocessed the multiplex PCR reads with MiXCR, giving one entry per CDR3 protein. The sample lists about 500,000 distinct CDR3 sequences; approximately 37% were seen once. Patients with other autoimmune diseases, uncontrolled infections, pregnancy or lactation were excluded. Orbital computed tomography, together with clinical symptoms, serum thyroxine, TRAb and thyroid ultrasound, was used for diagnosis. The V segment lost 5 bases and the J segment 2 bases; nucleotides outside the gene matches: 7. Germline V gives CDR1 MNHEY, CDR2 SVGAGI. The CDR3 loop spans 15 amino acids.

Sequenced material: peripheral blood or thyroid tissue (not recorded which). The sequence derives from an adult man with Graves' hyperthyroidism. The V call is TRBV6-5, the J call TRBJ1-2; 8 nucleotides agree with TRBD1. For the CDR3, the DNA is TGTGCCAGCAGTGGGGGGACAGGAGACAACTATGGCTACACCTTC. This sequence encodes CASSGGTGDNYGYTF.